This is a list of T cell receptor beta chains from one sample in a study of neoadjuvant nivolumab and ipilimumab in lung cancer. Produced via immunoSEQ multiplex PCR; TCRdb's table is partial and in-frame only. The table shows about 6,600 clones, with around 60% occurring only once. Sequencing used tumor tissue, obtained after neoadjuvant nivolumab, alone or with ipilimumab, at or shortly before surgery. These receptors all stem from an adult with non-small cell lung cancer. Each CDR3 is given with its conserved first and last residue. A D gene is named only where the DNA matches it firmly. The listing skips clone size in some rows; elsewhere it reads once, few, many or a size class.

clone_size	d_call	j_call	v_call	cdr3_aa	cdr3_nt
-	TRBD1	TRBJ1-1	TRBV6-5	CASSGRDSMNTEAFF	TGTGCCAGCAGTGGAAGGGACAGCATGAACACTGAAGCTTTCTTT
-	TRBD1	TRBJ2-4	TRBV11-3	CASSAGTGGLDIQYF	TGTGCCAGCAGCGCCGGGACAGGGGGTCTGGACATTCAGTACTTC
-	-	TRBJ2-2	TRBV5-1	CASSPNFQAGTGELFF	TGCGCCAGCAGCCCTAATTTTCAGGCGGGCACCGGGGAGCTGTTTTTT
medium-sized	-	TRBJ2-7	TRBV5-1	CASSWQGNEQYF	TGCGCCAGCAGCTGGCAGGGTAACGAGCAGTACTTC
-	TRBD1	TRBJ2-1	TRBV19	CATSKPGQGRNEQFF	TGTGCCACCTCAAAACCGGGACAGGGACGCAATGAGCAGTTCTTC
hyperexpanded	-	TRBJ2-1	TRBV27	CASSLTPYNEQFF	TGTGCCAGCAGTTTAACCCCCTACAATGAGCAGTTCTTC
once	-	TRBJ2-2	TRBV7-2	CASSLISLTGELFF	TGTGCCAGCAGCTTAATCAGCCTCACCGGGGAGCTGTTTTTT
-	-	TRBJ2-2	TRBV7-9	CASTHLWWSRNTGELFF	TGTGCCAGCACCCACCTCTGGTGGTCTAGGAACACCGGGGAGCTGTTTTTT
-	-	TRBJ1-2	TRBV10-3	CAISDPGEYGYTF	TGTGCCATCAGTGACCCTGGCGAGTATGGCTACACCTTC
-	TRBD2	TRBJ2-7	TRBV10-3	CAIRGSGRADEQYF	TGTGCCATCAGGGGGAGCGGGAGGGCCGACGAGCAGTACTTC
-	TRBD2	TRBJ2-2	TRBV5-4	CASSRQRGANTGELFF	TGTGCCAGCAGCCGTCAGCGGGGAGCGAACACCGGGGAGCTGTTTTTT
-	TRBD1	TRBJ2-7	TRBV19	CASSITGESRDEQYF	TGTGCCAGTAGTATAACAGGGGAGAGTCGGGACGAGCAGTACTTC
once	-	TRBJ2-3	TRBV5-4	CASSLAGTDTQYF	TGTGCCAGCAGCTTGGCCGGGACAGATACGCAGTATTTT
-	-	TRBJ1-2	TRBV11-2	CASTIGGGYGYTF	TGTGCCAGCACCATAGGAGGGGGCTATGGCTACACCTTC
-	-	TRBJ2-7	TRBV5-1	CASSPDLGGSLYEQYF	TGCGCCAGCAGCCCGGACCTGGGTGGTAGCCTTTACGAGCAGTACTTC
few	-	TRBJ2-1	TRBV6-5	CASSYQHGNEQFF	TGTGCCAGCAGTTACCAACACGGCAATGAGCAGTTCTTC
-	-	TRBJ2-2	TRBV9	CASSVAVNTGELFF	TGTGCCAGCAGCGTAGCGGTGAACACCGGGGAGCTGTTTTTT
-	-	TRBJ2-3	TRBV27	CASSSGAGALNTDTQYF	TGTGCCAGCAGCAGCGGGGCAGGGGCCCTAAACACAGATACGCAGTATTTT
-	-	TRBJ2-4	TRBV7-3	CASSSPDRGKNIQYF	TGTGCCAGCAGCTCCCCCGATAGGGGGAAAAACATTCAGTACTTC
-	-	TRBJ1-4	TRBV18	CASSPESTRKLFF	TGTGCCAGCTCACCAGAGTCGACTAGAAAACTGTTTTTT
-	TRBD1	TRBJ1-2	TRBV10-3	CAISEVDRPQGYTF	TGTGCCATCAGTGAAGTGGACAGGCCCCAGGGCTACACCTTC
few	TRBD2	TRBJ2-1	TRBV5-6	CASSFHGTSGYNEQFF	TGTGCCAGCAGTTTCCACGGGACTAGCGGCTACAATGAGCAGTTCTTC
few	-	TRBJ2-7	TRBV27	CASSLGSRGTYEQYF	TGTGCCAGCAGTTTGGGATCGAGGGGGACCTACGAGCAGTACTTC
-	TRBD2	TRBJ2-5	TRBV27	CASAPRGLLRASGRVETQYF	TGTGCCAGCGCCCCCAGGGGCCTACTGCGGGCTAGCGGGAGGGTGGAGACCCAGTACTTC
-	TRBD2	TRBJ2-7	TRBV7-6	CASSLRSGRSYEQYF	TGTGCCAGCAGCTTAAGGAGCGGGAGGAGCTACGAGCAGTACTTC
-	TRBD1	TRBJ1-2	TRBV19	CASIPTPGTGGDGYTF	TGTGCCAGTATCCCTACCCCCGGGACAGGGGGCGATGGCTACACCTTC
-	-	TRBJ2-7	TRBV7-9	CASSPRQNSYEQYF	TGTGCCAGCAGCCCCAGACAGAACTCCTACGAGCAGTACTTC
few	-	TRBJ2-1	TRBV7-3	CASSLVGNEQFF	TGTGCCAGCAGCTTAGTTGGGAATGAGCAGTTCTTC
few	-	TRBJ2-1	TRBV10-3	CAISVGFNEQFF	TGTGCCATCAGTGTGGGATTCAATGAGCAGTTCTTC
-	TRBD1	TRBJ2-5	TRBV6-1	CASSEYGQGGDGETQYF	TGTGCCAGCAGTGAATATGGACAGGGGGGTGATGGTGAGACCCAGTACTTC
-	TRBD1	TRBJ2-7	TRBV5-1	CASSSGTGVEQYF	TGCGCCAGCAGCTCCGGGACAGGGGTAGAGCAGTACTTC
-	-	TRBJ2-7	TRBV9	CASSVGPRLSYEQYF	TGTGCCAGCAGCGTAGGACCGCGACTCTCCTACGAGCAGTACTTC
-	-	TRBJ2-5	TRBV6-1	CASSQRGETQYF	TGTGCCAGCAGTCAGCGAGGGGAGACCCAGTACTTC
-	TRBD2	TRBJ2-7	TRBV28	CASSPTSGLADSYEQYF	TGTGCCAGCAGCCCTACATCTGGACTAGCGGACTCCTACGAGCAGTACTTC
-	-	TRBJ1-2	TRBV5-1	CASSTNWDGLYGYTF	TGCGCCAGCAGCACCAATTGGGACGGACTCTATGGCTACACCTTC
-	-	TRBJ2-7	TRBV28	CASSSPPAAGQSYEQYF	TGTGCCAGCAGTTCCCCCCCGGCAGCGGGACAGTCCTACGAGCAGTACTTC
-	-	TRBJ2-2	TRBV6-1	CASSDGWTGELFF	TGTGCCAGCAGTGATGGATGGACCGGGGAGCTGTTTTTT
-	-	TRBJ2-2	TRBV6-5	CASSGYTGELFF	TGTGCCAGCAGTGGTTACACCGGGGAGCTGTTTTTT
-	TRBD1	TRBJ2-7	TRBV5-1	CASSLTGTGVNEQYF	TGCGCCAGCAGCCTAACCGGGACAGGGGTCAACGAGCAGTACTTC
-	TRBD1	TRBJ1-3	TRBV5-8	CASSATGEGETIYF	TGTGCCAGCAGCGCCACAGGGGAGGGAGAGACCATATATTTT
few	-	TRBJ1-1	TRBV5-6	CASSLGPGHMNTEAFF	TGTGCCAGCAGCTTGGGACCGGGACACATGAACACTGAAGCTTTCTTT